This is a list of T cell receptor beta chains from one sample in a study of T cell clusters in autoimmune cytopenias. TCRdb re-called the multiplex PCR reads and shows each CDR3 protein once, DNA omitted. The sample has more than 12,000 distinct CDR3 sequences. These records were also assigned to another study, of T cell repertoires in aging, cancer and after chemotherapy.

Sequencing used peripheral blood. The receptors were gathered from a human donor in good health. CDR3s include the opening cysteine and the closing phenylalanine or tryptophan. Part of the rows lack a size; the others show once, few, many or a class for expanded clones.

v_call: TRBV11-1; clone_size: medium-sized; j_call: TRBJ2-2; cdr3_aa: CASSGLLTGELFF
v_call: TRBV11-3; clone_size: medium-sized; j_call: TRBJ2-7; cdr3_aa: CASSNRDRDYEQYF
v_call: TRBV6-5; clone_size: NA; j_call: TRBJ2-1; cdr3_aa: CASRRTSGRRRDNEQFF
v_call: TRBV15; clone_size: medium-sized; j_call: TRBJ2-7; cdr3_aa: CATSRESGQGGVREQYF
v_call: TRBV6-5; clone_size: NA; j_call: TRBJ1-2; cdr3_aa: CASSQGRLYGYTF
v_call: TRBV19; clone_size: NA; j_call: TRBJ1-1; cdr3_aa: CASSPRTLRAEAFF
v_call: TRBV6-5; clone_size: NA; j_call: TRBJ2-7; cdr3_aa: CARQPDSYEQYF
v_call: TRBV15; clone_size: NA; j_call: TRBJ1-5; cdr3_aa: CATSRGQGGNQPQHF
v_call: TRBV27; clone_size: NA; j_call: TRBJ2-7; cdr3_aa: CASSFRGQGKDEQYF
v_call: TRBV19; clone_size: NA; j_call: TRBJ1-1; cdr3_aa: CASSTPGTPTEAFF
v_call: TRBV6-1; clone_size: NA; j_call: TRBJ1-2; cdr3_aa: CASRDGTGGSGYTF
v_call: TRBV27; clone_size: NA; j_call: TRBJ1-2; cdr3_aa: CASSPGTGGGGYTF
v_call: TRBV12-3/TRBV12-4; clone_size: NA; j_call: TRBJ1-1; cdr3_aa: CASSKDGLNTEAFF
v_call: TRBV6-2/TRBV6-3; clone_size: NA; j_call: TRBJ2-1; cdr3_aa: CASSYGSGYNEQFF
v_call: TRBV27; clone_size: NA; j_call: TRBJ2-7; cdr3_aa: CASSGLSSGGPYEQYF
v_call: TRBV12-3/TRBV12-4; clone_size: NA; j_call: TRBJ2-3; cdr3_aa: CASRARERFLDTQYF
v_call: TRBV6-6; clone_size: NA; j_call: TRBJ2-1; cdr3_aa: CASSSSGRVDNEQFF
v_call: TRBV11-3; clone_size: NA; j_call: TRBJ2-1; cdr3_aa: CASSPTNNEQFF
v_call: TRBV6-2/TRBV6-3; clone_size: NA; j_call: TRBJ2-1; cdr3_aa: CASSYSSGRSRGFF
v_call: TRBV6-5; clone_size: NA; j_call: TRBJ1-2; cdr3_aa: CASSRTGLDGYTF
v_call: TRBV6-4; clone_size: NA; j_call: TRBJ2-3; cdr3_aa: CASSDSAGGPDTQYF
v_call: TRBV6-5; clone_size: NA; j_call: TRBJ2-4; cdr3_aa: CASSVTGGAKNIQYF
v_call: TRBV19; clone_size: medium-sized; j_call: TRBJ2-5; cdr3_aa: CASRTIAGGPETQYF
v_call: TRBV6-2/TRBV6-3; clone_size: NA; j_call: TRBJ2-7; cdr3_aa: CASSYSRGLAVQYF
v_call: TRBV6-1; clone_size: NA; j_call: TRBJ1-5; cdr3_aa: CASGTVAQPQHF
v_call: TRBV12-3/TRBV12-4; clone_size: NA; j_call: TRBJ2-3; cdr3_aa: CASSPAALAASTDTQYF
v_call: TRBV10-3; clone_size: NA; j_call: TRBJ2-7; cdr3_aa: CAISPTSQGEQYF
v_call: TRBV13; clone_size: NA; j_call: TRBJ2-5; cdr3_aa: CASSLGPGWDRRLETQYF
v_call: TRBV19; clone_size: medium-sized; j_call: TRBJ2-2; cdr3_aa: CASSNGGLAAGELFF
v_call: TRBV29-1; clone_size: medium-sized; j_call: TRBJ2-2; cdr3_aa: CSVVGVREGELFF
v_call: TRBV19; clone_size: medium-sized; j_call: TRBJ2-6; cdr3_aa: CASKGTGLSGANVLTF
v_call: TRBV6-5; clone_size: NA; j_call: TRBJ2-2; cdr3_aa: CASSYDRRASHRELFF